The rows below give T cell receptor beta chains drawn from one sample of a study of beta chain features in type 1 diabetes. Repertoires were generated with immunoSEQ multiplex PCR, while TCRdb's copy carries only in-frame clones and drops some. The table records over 300,000 clones, 9.3% of them present only once. Specimen: central memory CD4+ T cells from blood. The receptors shown here come from a man aged 25 to 40 with type 1 diabetes. CDR3s include the opening cysteine and the closing phenylalanine or tryptophan. The D gene is left open where the match is weak. A clone size is listed for some rows: how often the clone was seen (once, few, many), or a class if it is expanded.

D	V	size	J	CDR3	DNA
.	TRBV7-2	few	TRBJ1-3	CASSSYYMSSGNTIYF	TGTGCCAGCAGCTCCTATTATATGAGCTCTGGAAACACCATATATTTT
TRBD1	TRBV6-6	.	TRBJ2-4	CASRDRGPGAKNIQYF	TGTGCCAGCAGAGACAGGGGGCCAGGAGCCAAAAACATTCAGTACTTC
TRBD1	TRBV18	.	TRBJ1-2	CASSPRKGQGDGYTF	TGTGCCAGCTCACCTCGAAAGGGACAGGGTGATGGCTACACCTTC
TRBD1	TRBV6-5	few	TRBJ1-2	CATYSTGGDGYTF	TGTGCCACCTACTCAACAGGGGGCGATGGCTACACCTTC
.	TRBV7-8	.	TRBJ2-2	CASSLGHRINTGELFF	TGTGCCAGCAGCTTAGGACACCGGATAAACACCGGGGAGCTGTTTTTT
.	TRBV30	few	TRBJ1-5	CAWSRSGNQPQHF	TGTGCCTGGAGTCGATCAGGGAATCAGCCCCAGCATTTT
.	TRBV10-3	few	TRBJ1-5	CAISESGGQPQHF	TGTGCCATCAGTGAATCTGGGGGTCAGCCCCAGCATTTT
.	TRBV30	.	TRBJ1-4	CAWSGSNEKLFF	TGTGCCTGGAGTGGGTCGAATGAAAAACTGTTTTTT
.	TRBV18	few	TRBJ2-1	CASSLFEGRDNEQFF	TGTGCCAGCTCACTCTTCGAGGGAAGGGACAATGAGCAGTTCTTC
.	TRBV19	.	TRBJ1-2	CASTPNGVNYGYTF	TGTGCCAGTACCCCAAATGGGGTGAACTATGGCTACACCTTC
TRBD2	TRBV7-2	.	TRBJ2-1	CASRPPGTREREQFF	TGTGCCAGCAGGCCTCCCGGGACTAGAGAACGAGAGCAGTTCTTC
.	TRBV7-7	.	TRBJ2-5	CASSRGQSQETQYF	TGTGCTAGCAGCCGTGGACAGAGTCAAGAGACCCAGTACTTC
.	TRBV29-1	few	TRBJ1-2	CSVRRTGGDGYTF	TGCAGCGTTCGGCGGACGGGGGGCGATGGCTACACCTTC
.	TRBV7-7	few	TRBJ2-1	CASSLETGSYNEQFF	TGTGCCAGCAGCTTAGAAACAGGAAGCTACAATGAGCAGTTCTTC
.	TRBV5-6	.	TRBJ1-6	CASSLGQGRKRSPLHF	TGTGCCAGCAGCTTGGGGCAGGGCCGTAAGAGGTCACCCCTCCACTTT
.	TRBV7-2	.	TRBJ1-3	CASSLAQGIAGNTIYF	TGTGCCAGCAGCTTAGCCCAGGGAATAGCTGGAAACACCATATATTTT
TRBD1	TRBV9	.	TRBJ1-6	CASSATGTGGSWSPLHF	TGTGCCAGCAGCGCGACCGGGACAGGGGGCTCATGGTCACCCCTCCACTTT
.	TRBV28	few	TRBJ1-5	CASGYFGEQPQHF	TGTGCCAGCGGATACTTTGGGGAACAGCCCCAGCATTTT
.	TRBV27	.	TRBJ2-4	CASSSQLIGDIQYF	TGTGCCAGCAGTTCCCAGCTGATCGGGGACATTCAGTACTTC
.	TRBV7-2	.	TRBJ2-3	CASSFRGASTDTQYF	TGTGCCAGCAGCTTTCGGGGGGCGAGCACAGATACGCAGTATTTT
.	TRBV7-2	few	TRBJ2-5	CASSLGGGQETQYF	TGTGCCAGCAGCTTAGGTGGCGGGCAAGAGACCCAGTACTTC
TRBD1	TRBV5-4	few	TRBJ2-7	CASSTDRGHYYEQYF	TGTGCCAGCAGCACGGACAGGGGACACTACTACGAGCAGTACTTC
.	TRBV2	.	TRBJ2-4	CASSETGMGNIQYF	TGTGCCAGCAGTGAAACGGGTATGGGAAACATTCAGTACTTC
.	TRBV7-2	few	TRBJ1-5	CASSLGGGQPQHF	TGTGCCAGCAGCTTAGGAGGTGGTCAGCCCCAGCATTTT
TRBD1	TRBV10-3	few	TRBJ2-6	CAISAWTGVDGANVLTF	TGTGCCATCAGTGCATGGACAGGGGTAGATGGGGCCAACGTCCTGACTTTC
TRBD1	TRBV29-1	few	TRBJ1-1	CSVGTGLNTEAFF	TGCAGCGTTGGGACAGGGCTGAACACTGAAGCTTTCTTT
.	TRBV5-6	few	TRBJ1-5	CASSRQDQPQHF	TGTGCCAGCAGCAGGCAGGATCAGCCCCAGCATTTT
.	TRBV4-3	few	TRBJ2-2	CASSQDFGGLNTGELFF	TGCGCCAGCAGCCAAGATTTTGGCGGACTTAACACCGGGGAGCTGTTTTTT
.	TRBV7-2	.	TRBJ2-1	CASSARGAGEQFF	TGTGCCAGCAGCGCTCGGGGGGCTGGTGAGCAGTTCTTC